This T cell receptor beta chain was captured by sequencing in a study of T-cell reconstitution after alpha-beta-depleted transplantation in children. Unique molecular identifiers featured in how the TCRbeta library was prepared. Via MiXCR, TCRdb re-called the PCR reads, giving one row per CDR3 protein. The sample holds around 76,000 distinct CDR3 sequences, 18% seen once. Remarks on this clonotype: Antigen unknown.

The CDR3 is 15 amino acids. Trimming took 3 bases from V and 3 from J; bases not matched to a gene: 4. Study results and caveats: Expanded graft clones, several hundred of them, were reportedly the source of alpha-beta T cells about two months after transplant. Surviving recipient cells, namely T cells and thymic progenitors, were the source of high day-60 TCRbeta diversity in some patients. Most T-cell counts and diversity one year after the transplant came from T cells that were newly produced.

This sequence joins TRBV12-3 or TRBV12-4 and TRBJ2-2, with 7 bases matching TRBD1. The source is a male patient between 2 and 9 years old who had a stem cell transplant for acute lymphoblastic leukemia, so the T cells may come from the graft donor. Here the sequenced sample was PBMCs, mostly from graft donor cells, taken 360 days after TCRalphabeta/CD19-depleted stem cell transplant. CDR3 region: CASSFPGQHTGELFF. CDR3 coding DNA: TGTGCCAGCAGTTTTCCGGGACAGCACACCGGGGAGCTGTTTTTT.